This T cell receptor beta chain was recovered during a study of blood T cell repertoires in COVID-19. Sequencing was performed with immunoSEQ multiplex PCR; in TCRdb, only in-frame clones are kept and a portion is missing. The repertoire has around 250,000 clones, approximately 87% of them found once; the top ten carry 6.2%. CDR3 length: 15 residues. CDR1 and CDR2 (germline): GTSNPN, SVGIG (reference sequence). Deletions cut 2 bases from V and 4 bases from J, with 15 bases between. The sequence derives from a man in his 60s with acute or convalescent COVID-19. Sequenced sample: peripheral blood. The V gene is TRBV30, the J gene TRBJ2-1; D perhaps matches TRBD2 (5 bases). This CDR3 reads CAWSQPLAGYNEQFF. The CDR3 DNA is TGTGCCTGGAGTCAGCCTCTAGCAGGATACAATGAGCAGTTCTTC.